This TCR beta chain was found in a study of OX40 agonist ivuxolimab in advanced cancers. The CDR3 runs to 11 residues. The J segment lost 12 bases and the V segment lost 2 bases, leaving 4 bases of the junction unmatched. Germline loops: CDR1 MNHEY, CDR2 SMNVEV (reference sequence). Measured with immunoSEQ multiplex PCR; TCRdb has only the in-frame clones, and not every one. The sample lists 70,000 or so clones, roughly 80% occurring once. The sequenced sample was CD4+ or CD8+ T cells sorted from blood, obtained in a trial of the OX40 agonist ivuxolimab. The rearrangement uses TRBV27 and TRBJ2-7; 7 bases match TRBD2. The sequence was collected from an adult with an advanced solid tumor such as melanoma, head and neck, liver or kidney cancer. CDR3 sequence reads: CASSLRGRTYF. The CDR3, as DNA: TGTGCCAGCAGTTTACGCGGGAGAACGTACTTC.